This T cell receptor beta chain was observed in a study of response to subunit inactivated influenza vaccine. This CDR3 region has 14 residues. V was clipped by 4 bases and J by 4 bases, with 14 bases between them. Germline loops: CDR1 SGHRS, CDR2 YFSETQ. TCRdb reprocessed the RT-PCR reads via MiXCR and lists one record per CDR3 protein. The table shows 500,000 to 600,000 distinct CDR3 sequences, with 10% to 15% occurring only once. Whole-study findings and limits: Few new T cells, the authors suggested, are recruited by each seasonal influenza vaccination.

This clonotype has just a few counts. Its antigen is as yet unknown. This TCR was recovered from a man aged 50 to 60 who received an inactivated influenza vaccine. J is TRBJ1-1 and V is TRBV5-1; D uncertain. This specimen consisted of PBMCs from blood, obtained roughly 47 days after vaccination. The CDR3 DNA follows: TGCGCCAGCAGCCCCGGAGCCGGGCCCACTGAAGCTTTCTTT. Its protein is CASSPGAGPTEAFF.